Listed below are T cell receptor beta chains from one sample, sequenced in a study of spatial heterogeneity in lung cancer. TCRdb called the 5' RACE reads again in MiXCR, with one record for every CDR3 protein. This sample has more than 35,000 distinct CDR3 sequences; about 5.2% occur once, and the top ten carry about a quarter. The sequencing used PBMCs, collected at surgery. Every receptor here comes from a female donor with early-stage non-small cell lung cancer. CDR3s include the opening cysteine and the closing phenylalanine or tryptophan. A D gene is named only where the DNA matches it firmly. Rows may omit the clone size; those that give it use once, few, many or a size class.

clone_size: few
d_call: NA
v_call: TRBV11-2
j_call: TRBJ2-1
cdr3_nt: TGTGCCAGCAGCTTTGGGCTAGTTGAGATTGAGCAGTTCTTC
cdr3_aa: CASSFGLVEIEQFF

clone_size: NA
d_call: NA
v_call: TRBV12-3/TRBV12-4
j_call: TRBJ2-1
cdr3_nt: TGTGCCAGCAGTAGCGAGGGGGGCTCCCAGTTCTTC
cdr3_aa: CASSSEGGSQFF

clone_size: many
d_call: NA
v_call: TRBV27
j_call: TRBJ2-1
cdr3_nt: TGTGCCAGCAGTTCCCGGGGGTCAGGGAGACTCTCCTACAATGAGCAGTTCTTC
cdr3_aa: CASSSRGSGRLSYNEQFF

clone_size: many
d_call: NA
v_call: TRBV20-1
j_call: TRBJ1-6
cdr3_nt: TGCAGTGCCAGGGCGGGGACACCCCTCCACTTT
cdr3_aa: CSARAGTPLHF

clone_size: NA
d_call: TRBD1
v_call: TRBV28
j_call: TRBJ2-5
cdr3_nt: TGTGCCAGCAGTTTATCCCCCCGGACAGGGAGGCAAGAGACCCAGTACTTC
cdr3_aa: CASSLSPRTGRQETQYF

clone_size: many
d_call: NA
v_call: TRBV6-2/TRBV6-3
j_call: TRBJ1-1
cdr3_nt: TGTGCCAGCAGTTGGAAGGTGGGTAAGCCTGAAGCTTTCTTT
cdr3_aa: CASSWKVGKPEAFF

clone_size: few
d_call: NA
v_call: TRBV5-6
j_call: TRBJ1-1
cdr3_nt: TGTGCCAGCAGCTTGGGAGCAGGCACTGAAGCTTTCTTT
cdr3_aa: CASSLGAGTEAFF

clone_size: many
d_call: TRBD1
v_call: TRBV6-2/TRBV6-3
j_call: TRBJ2-7
cdr3_nt: TGTGCCAGCAGTTACTCGGTAGGGGGCTCGCCCGAGCAGTACTTC
cdr3_aa: CASSYSVGGSPEQYF

clone_size: few
d_call: TRBD1
v_call: TRBV30
j_call: TRBJ1-4
cdr3_nt: TGTGCCTGGGCGATCGGGACAGGGAATGAAAAACTGTTTTTT
cdr3_aa: CAWAIGTGNEKLFF

clone_size: medium-sized
d_call: TRBD2
v_call: TRBV30
j_call: TRBJ2-3
cdr3_nt: TGTGCCTGGGGGGCGGGGGGAAACACAGATACGCAGTATTTT
cdr3_aa: CAWGAGGNTDTQYF

clone_size: NA
d_call: TRBD1
v_call: TRBV15
j_call: TRBJ2-7
cdr3_nt: TGTGCCACCAGCGAGGGACAGGGGGGCTACGAGCAGTACTTC
cdr3_aa: CATSEGQGGYEQYF

clone_size: many
d_call: TRBD1
v_call: TRBV28
j_call: TRBJ2-3
cdr3_nt: TGTGCCAGCAGTTTAGGGGGACAGGGGACAGATACGCAGTATTTT
cdr3_aa: CASSLGGQGTDTQYF